This entry is about one T cell receptor beta chain. This clonotype was seen ten or more times. It has no known antigen specificity. No much larger clone exists at a distance of one base, and base qualities are not known. This sample is drawn from a study of read filtering for tumor transcriptome and immune sequencing (dated by TCRdb to about 2020). With regard to the full study: The cohort had 17 male and approximately 15 female patients with a mean age of about 70 years, ranging from roughly 45 to 85. By revised international staging, roughly 8 patients were R-ISS I, approximately 15 were R-ISS II and 6 or 7 were R-ISS III. After DNase treatment, whole-transcriptome libraries were prepared using the TruSeq RNA Access Library Prep Kit. Per sample, about 3.5 to 10.27 million TCR-region mapped reads were obtained with IR-seq, compared with only about 80 to 1,400 with RNA-seq. Using the same bone marrow samples, the study compared TCR repertoires obtained by targeted immune repertoire sequencing with those obtained by bulk whole-transcriptome sequencing. One of the main goals was to work out a read-filtering strategy for immune repertoire data, in particular whether clonotypes backed by only a single read should be removed. The research as a whole found: Single-read clonotypes made up roughly 80% of clonotypes but about 3.2% of total reads in IR-seq, and over 65% of clonotypes and roughly 45% of reads in RNA-seq. IR-seq captured clonotypes at much higher depth and more reliably than RNA-seq, and smaller IR-seq throughput sufficed to identify most shared clonotypes. The sorted CD138-negative fraction was not purified T cells but a mixed bone marrow immune population. Removing single-read clonotypes increased the correlation between IR-seq and RNA-seq shared clonotype proportions.

TCR libraries were built from 400 ng RNA with the Immunoverse kit, using molecular barcoded adaptors covering alpha/delta and beta/gamma chains. TCR library preparation was performed with the same RNA that was used for transcriptome sequencing. Sequencing of TCR libraries was carried out on an Illumina HiSeq 4000 with 2 x 150 cycles. In the authors' own workflow: TCR reads were aligned to human V, D, J and C references and assembled into CDR3 clonotypes with MiXCR, including quality filtering and error correction. The tcR package in R was used for analysis of clonotype counts and gene usage diversity. Raw mapping reads were checked after the RNA-seq reads had been mapped by STAR aligner version 2.5.3a onto the human GRCh37 genome. To test how sequencing depth affects detected clonotypes, IR-seq fastq files were randomly downsampled with Seqtk 1.3. Clones were called with MiXCR by TCRdb after fastp trimmed the public reads at Q25, and only in-frame beta chains were retained. Every distinct CDR3 protein forms one entry, paired with its most common genes and DNA. The V and J calls, along with clone size, are taken from TCRdb and not from the paper's own processing. A total of 120,000 or so distinct CDR3 sequences appear in this sample, roughly 13% of them only once. Approximately 11% of the sample rests with the top ten.

The germline V gene (reference sequence) provides CDR1 MNHEY and CDR2 SMNVEV. Reading from cysteine to phenylalanine, the CDR3 counts 15 amino acids. The retained sequence is limited to the CDR3, 45 bases, with the frame set at the first base. Trimming accounts for 3 bases at V and 0 bases at J, while the number of junction bases matched to no gene is 2. Bone marrow was sampled from every patient at the time of active disease. Bone marrow mononuclear cells were isolated by Ficoll-Hypaque density gradient centrifugation. CD138-negative cells were obtained by negative selection after labeling with CD138 magnetic microbeads on a MACS separator, removing myeloma plasma cells. Flow cytometry with CD138 antibodies on an Attune NxT was used to check how pure the isolated cells were. TRIzol reagent was used to extract total RNA, which was then quantified with a NanoDrop spectrophotometer. Paired RNA-seq and IR-seq were performed on the CD138-negative bone marrow sample of each patient.

The sequenced sample consisted of a population of CD138-negative cells sorted from bone marrow. This sample's cell subset or site label indicates: bone marrow mononuclear cells depleted of CD138+ plasma/myeloma cells by negative magnetic selection. The TCR comes from a donor at least 40 years old with multiple myeloma. The sequence is built from TRBV27 and TRBJ2-3, and TRBD2 matches 8 of the central bases. The DNA sequence is given as TGTGCCAGCAGTTTCCGGGGGGGAAGCACAGATACGCAGTATTTT. Its protein is CASSFRGGSTDTQYF.